Listed below are T cell receptor beta chains from one sample, sequenced in a study of cytomegalovirus exposure and HLA in healthy donors. TCRdb's copy holds only in-frame clones and misses some; the assay was immunoSEQ multiplex PCR. The sample carries about 250,000 clones, about 90% recorded once. The sample was PBMCs. The receptors here all came from a man between 18 and 35 years old in good health and CMV-seropositive. CDR3s include the opening cysteine and the closing phenylalanine or tryptophan. A D gene is named only where the DNA matches it firmly. Rows may omit the clone size; those that give it use once, few, many or a size class.

d_call: -
clone_size: -
v_call: TRBV15
j_call: TRBJ2-1
cdr3_nt: TGTGCCACCAGCAGAGATCAACCCCGACTAGTCTATGAGCAGTTCTTC
cdr3_aa: CATSRDQPRLVYEQFF

d_call: -
clone_size: -
v_call: TRBV5-4
j_call: TRBJ2-2
cdr3_nt: TGTGCCAGCAGCTTGAGGGGGGGCGGCGGGGAGCTGTTTTTT
cdr3_aa: CASSLRGGGGELFF

d_call: -
clone_size: -
v_call: TRBV5-1
j_call: TRBJ2-1
cdr3_nt: TGCGCCAGCAGCTTGGGTATAAACAATGAGCAGTTCTTC
cdr3_aa: CASSLGINNEQFF

d_call: -
clone_size: -
v_call: TRBV2
j_call: TRBJ2-2
cdr3_nt: TGTGCCAGCAGGCCCGAAGGGTTGGCCGGGGAGCTGTTTTTT
cdr3_aa: CASRPEGLAGELFF

d_call: -
clone_size: -
v_call: TRBV6-1
j_call: TRBJ1-5
cdr3_nt: TGTGCCAGCAGTACCCAGGGGAGTAGTCAGCCCCAGCATTTT
cdr3_aa: CASSTQGSSQPQHF

d_call: -
clone_size: -
v_call: TRBV28
j_call: TRBJ2-1
cdr3_nt: TGTGCCAGCAGTGACCAGGGTGGGCAGTTCTTC
cdr3_aa: CASSDQGGQFF

d_call: -
clone_size: once
v_call: TRBV6-5
j_call: TRBJ1-1
cdr3_nt: TGTGCCAGCAGTTACTCCGGCAGTTCGAACACTGAAGCTTTCTTT
cdr3_aa: CASSYSGSSNTEAFF

d_call: -
clone_size: -
v_call: TRBV7-9
j_call: TRBJ1-2
cdr3_nt: TGTGCCAGCAGCTCTGGACAGCGAGGATCAAACTATGGCTACACCTTC
cdr3_aa: CASSSGQRGSNYGYTF

d_call: -
clone_size: -
v_call: TRBV18
j_call: TRBJ2-2
cdr3_nt: TGTGCCAGCTCACCGAACACGGACACCGGGGAGCTGTTTTTT
cdr3_aa: CASSPNTDTGELFF

d_call: -
clone_size: -
v_call: TRBV27
j_call: TRBJ1-2
cdr3_nt: TGTGCCAGCAGTTTACAGGGAACCGTGAATGGCTACACCTTC
cdr3_aa: CASSLQGTVNGYTF

d_call: -
clone_size: -
v_call: TRBV30
j_call: TRBJ1-5
cdr3_nt: TGTGCCTGGAGTGCGTTGGCGGGTATTGGCAATCAGCCCCAGCATTTT
cdr3_aa: CAWSALAGIGNQPQHF

d_call: TRBD1
clone_size: -
v_call: TRBV11-2
j_call: TRBJ1-1
cdr3_nt: TGTGCCAGCAGCCCATTCGGGACAGGGGGCACTGAAGCTTTCTTT
cdr3_aa: CASSPFGTGGTEAFF

d_call: TRBD1
clone_size: -
v_call: TRBV27
j_call: TRBJ1-2
cdr3_nt: TGTGCCAGCAGTGGACGGACAGGCAGAATTTATGGCTACACCTTC
cdr3_aa: CASSGRTGRIYGYTF

d_call: -
clone_size: -
v_call: TRBV27
j_call: TRBJ2-7
cdr3_nt: TGTGCCAGCGTAACCGAGGACAACTCCTACGAGCAGTACTTC
cdr3_aa: CASVTEDNSYEQYF

d_call: -
clone_size: few
v_call: TRBV7-2
j_call: TRBJ2-1
cdr3_nt: TGTGCCAGCAGCCGCGGAGTTACCTCCTACAATGAGCAGTTCTTC
cdr3_aa: CASSRGVTSYNEQFF

d_call: TRBD2
clone_size: -
v_call: TRBV5-1
j_call: TRBJ2-1
cdr3_nt: TGCGCCAGCAGCTTTAGCGGGGGGAACTACAATGAGCAGTTCTTC
cdr3_aa: CASSFSGGNYNEQFF

d_call: TRBD1
clone_size: -
v_call: TRBV5-1
j_call: TRBJ2-3
cdr3_nt: TGCGCCAGCAGCTTACAGGGACAGGGCCTATTCGATACGCAGTATTTT
cdr3_aa: CASSLQGQGLFDTQYF

d_call: -
clone_size: -
v_call: TRBV4-1
j_call: TRBJ2-3
cdr3_nt: TGCGCCAGCAGCCAAGTGCCGACACGTACGAGCACAGATACGCAGTATTTT
cdr3_aa: CASSQVPTRTSTDTQYF

d_call: -
clone_size: -
v_call: TRBV6-1
j_call: TRBJ1-1
cdr3_nt: TGTGCCAGCAGCGCAGGGTTCGAAAGTAAAGCTTTCTTT
cdr3_aa: CASSAGFESKAFF

d_call: -
clone_size: -
v_call: TRBV5-1
j_call: TRBJ1-1
cdr3_nt: TGCGCCAGCAGCCCTGAAGGGGGGGTCACTGAAGCTTTCTTT
cdr3_aa: CASSPEGGVTEAFF

d_call: -
clone_size: -
v_call: TRBV5-4
j_call: TRBJ2-1
cdr3_nt: TGTGCCAGCAGCTGGCAGGGTGACGAGCAGTTCTTC
cdr3_aa: CASSWQGDEQFF

d_call: TRBD1
clone_size: -
v_call: TRBV6-1
j_call: TRBJ2-7
cdr3_nt: TGTGTCACCTCCCCGGGACAGGGGGCCTACGAGCAGTACTTC
cdr3_aa: CVTSPGQGAYEQYF

d_call: -
clone_size: -
v_call: TRBV7-2
j_call: TRBJ2-7
cdr3_nt: TGTGCCAGCAGCTCCGTTCCGGGGTACGAGCAGTACTTC
cdr3_aa: CASSSVPGYEQYF

d_call: TRBD2
clone_size: -
v_call: TRBV27
j_call: TRBJ2-7
cdr3_nt: TGTGCCAGCAGTCCCGGGACTAGCGGCTACGAGCAGTACTTC
cdr3_aa: CASSPGTSGYEQYF

d_call: -
clone_size: -
v_call: TRBV15
j_call: TRBJ2-4
cdr3_nt: TGTGCCACCAGCGGAGGGGTACACGCGCTGGCAAGCGTCCAGCGACCACAGTACTTC
cdr3_aa: CATSGGVHALASVQRPQYF

d_call: TRBD1
clone_size: -
v_call: TRBV11-2
j_call: TRBJ2-7
cdr3_nt: TGTGCCAGCAGCCTAGACAGGGGAGGCGAGCAGTACTTC
cdr3_aa: CASSLDRGGEQYF

d_call: TRBD2
clone_size: -
v_call: TRBV2
j_call: TRBJ2-7
cdr3_nt: TGTGCCAGCAGTGCCCCCCGGTCTGCGGGAGTTCACGAGCAGTACTTC
cdr3_aa: CASSAPRSAGVHEQYF

d_call: TRBD1
clone_size: -
v_call: TRBV20-1
j_call: TRBJ2-4
cdr3_nt: TGCAGTGCCGACAGGGCGGGCATTCAGTACTTC
cdr3_aa: CSADRAGIQYF

d_call: -
clone_size: -
v_call: TRBV7-2
j_call: TRBJ1-5
cdr3_nt: TGTGCCAGCAGCTTAACAGGGTCCACTCAGCCCCAGCATTTT
cdr3_aa: CASSLTGSTQPQHF

d_call: TRBD1
clone_size: -
v_call: TRBV19
j_call: TRBJ1-1
cdr3_nt: TGTGCCAGTAGTATCGTCCCCGACAGGGGAACTGAAGCTTTCTTT
cdr3_aa: CASSIVPDRGTEAFF

d_call: TRBD1
clone_size: few
v_call: TRBV30
j_call: TRBJ1-1
cdr3_nt: TGTGCCTGGAATGACAGGGGGCGGACTGAAGCTTTCTTT
cdr3_aa: CAWNDRGRTEAFF

d_call: -
clone_size: -
v_call: TRBV5-6
j_call: TRBJ1-1
cdr3_nt: TGTGCCAGCAGCTTGAGAAGGACAGCCACTGAAGCTTTCTTT
cdr3_aa: CASSLRRTATEAFF

d_call: -
clone_size: few
v_call: TRBV11-3
j_call: TRBJ2-5
cdr3_nt: TGTGCCAGCAGCGTGGGGAGGGGGGAAGAGACCCAGTACTTC
cdr3_aa: CASSVGRGEETQYF

d_call: TRBD1
clone_size: -
v_call: TRBV19
j_call: TRBJ2-7
cdr3_nt: TGTGCCAGTAGCCTTTCGACAGGGAGCTCCTACGAGCAGTACTTC
cdr3_aa: CASSLSTGSSYEQYF

d_call: TRBD1
clone_size: once
v_call: TRBV5-1
j_call: TRBJ2-7
cdr3_nt: TGCGCCAGCAGCTTGCAGGGGGCTGCCGGCGAGCAGTACTTC
cdr3_aa: CASSLQGAAGEQYF

d_call: TRBD1
clone_size: -
v_call: TRBV5-1
j_call: TRBJ2-7
cdr3_nt: TGCGCCAGCAGCCCAAGGGGACAGCTCGCCGAGCAGTACTTC
cdr3_aa: CASSPRGQLAEQYF

d_call: -
clone_size: -
v_call: TRBV9
j_call: TRBJ2-5
cdr3_nt: TGTGCCAGCAGCGTAGGAGGACAGTGGCTTAAAGAGACCCAGTACTTC
cdr3_aa: CASSVGGQWLKETQYF

d_call: -
clone_size: -
v_call: TRBV25-1
j_call: TRBJ1-1
cdr3_nt: TGTGCCAGCAGTGCCGGCGGGGGGCTCGACACTGAAGCTTTCTTT
cdr3_aa: CASSAGGGLDTEAFF

d_call: TRBD1
clone_size: -
v_call: TRBV5-4
j_call: TRBJ2-1
cdr3_nt: TGTGCCAGCAGCTTGGACAGGGGAAATGAGCAGTTCTTC
cdr3_aa: CASSLDRGNEQFF

d_call: -
clone_size: -
v_call: TRBV9
j_call: TRBJ1-2
cdr3_nt: TGTGCCAGCAGCGTAGCGGACGGATTTGCGAGTGGCTACACCTTC
cdr3_aa: CASSVADGFASGYTF

d_call: TRBD2
clone_size: -
v_call: TRBV10-3
j_call: TRBJ2-7
cdr3_nt: TGTGCCATCAGTATAGCGGGAGGGCCGCGGGAGCAGTACTTC
cdr3_aa: CAISIAGGPREQYF

d_call: -
clone_size: once
v_call: TRBV10-3
j_call: TRBJ2-5
cdr3_nt: TGTGCCATCAGTGAGTCTACGCTCTACAAGGGGTGGGAGGTGGAGACCCAGTACTTC
cdr3_aa: CAISESTLYKGWEVETQYF

d_call: TRBD1
clone_size: -
v_call: TRBV6-6
j_call: TRBJ1-5
cdr3_nt: TGTGCCAGCACTCCGGACAGGTTTTACAATCAGCCCCAGCATTTT
cdr3_aa: CASTPDRFYNQPQHF

d_call: -
clone_size: -
v_call: TRBV4-3
j_call: TRBJ1-3
cdr3_nt: TGCGCCAGCAGCCAAGTTATGGGGCGGATCTCTGGAAACACCATATATTTT
cdr3_aa: CASSQVMGRISGNTIYF

d_call: -
clone_size: -
v_call: TRBV14
j_call: TRBJ2-3
cdr3_nt: TGTGCCAGCAGCCAAGCAGGGTTCACAGATACGCAGTATTTT
cdr3_aa: CASSQAGFTDTQYF

d_call: -
clone_size: -
v_call: TRBV28
j_call: TRBJ1-1
cdr3_nt: TGTGCCAGCAGTTTATGGGGGCGGGGCGAGAGGAACACTGAAGCTTTCTTT
cdr3_aa: CASSLWGRGERNTEAFF

d_call: TRBD1
clone_size: once
v_call: TRBV5-1
j_call: TRBJ1-5
cdr3_nt: TGCGCCAGCAGCTTGTCGGGGACAGCAAATAGCAATCAGCCCCAGCATTTT
cdr3_aa: CASSLSGTANSNQPQHF

d_call: TRBD1
clone_size: -
v_call: TRBV7-8
j_call: TRBJ2-7
cdr3_nt: TGTGCCAGCAGCAAAAATGGACAGGGGACCTACGAGCAGTACTTC
cdr3_aa: CASSKNGQGTYEQYF